This T cell receptor beta chain derives from a study of blood T cell repertoires in COVID-19. Whole-study context: From T cells, B-cell-depleted T cells, or PBMCs came the material, which was cDNA or gDNA.

Per germline, CDR1 KGHSH and CDR2 LQKENI. J lost 6 bases, V lost 5 bases, and 9 bases had no gene match. The CDR3 spans 15 residues. TCRdb's table, derived via immunoSEQ multiplex PCR, lists solely in-frame clones and lacks some. The sample yields roughly 250,000 clones, under 90% seen once. Sequencing was performed on peripheral blood. The clonotype comes from a human donor in a cohort sampled during active COVID-19. V and J are TRBV18 and TRBJ1-5; 8 bases agree with TRBD1. The CDR3 loop reads CASSVQGVEGQPQHF. In DNA, the CDR3 is TGTGCCAGCTCAGTACAGGGGGTCGAAGGTCAGCCCCAGCATTTT.